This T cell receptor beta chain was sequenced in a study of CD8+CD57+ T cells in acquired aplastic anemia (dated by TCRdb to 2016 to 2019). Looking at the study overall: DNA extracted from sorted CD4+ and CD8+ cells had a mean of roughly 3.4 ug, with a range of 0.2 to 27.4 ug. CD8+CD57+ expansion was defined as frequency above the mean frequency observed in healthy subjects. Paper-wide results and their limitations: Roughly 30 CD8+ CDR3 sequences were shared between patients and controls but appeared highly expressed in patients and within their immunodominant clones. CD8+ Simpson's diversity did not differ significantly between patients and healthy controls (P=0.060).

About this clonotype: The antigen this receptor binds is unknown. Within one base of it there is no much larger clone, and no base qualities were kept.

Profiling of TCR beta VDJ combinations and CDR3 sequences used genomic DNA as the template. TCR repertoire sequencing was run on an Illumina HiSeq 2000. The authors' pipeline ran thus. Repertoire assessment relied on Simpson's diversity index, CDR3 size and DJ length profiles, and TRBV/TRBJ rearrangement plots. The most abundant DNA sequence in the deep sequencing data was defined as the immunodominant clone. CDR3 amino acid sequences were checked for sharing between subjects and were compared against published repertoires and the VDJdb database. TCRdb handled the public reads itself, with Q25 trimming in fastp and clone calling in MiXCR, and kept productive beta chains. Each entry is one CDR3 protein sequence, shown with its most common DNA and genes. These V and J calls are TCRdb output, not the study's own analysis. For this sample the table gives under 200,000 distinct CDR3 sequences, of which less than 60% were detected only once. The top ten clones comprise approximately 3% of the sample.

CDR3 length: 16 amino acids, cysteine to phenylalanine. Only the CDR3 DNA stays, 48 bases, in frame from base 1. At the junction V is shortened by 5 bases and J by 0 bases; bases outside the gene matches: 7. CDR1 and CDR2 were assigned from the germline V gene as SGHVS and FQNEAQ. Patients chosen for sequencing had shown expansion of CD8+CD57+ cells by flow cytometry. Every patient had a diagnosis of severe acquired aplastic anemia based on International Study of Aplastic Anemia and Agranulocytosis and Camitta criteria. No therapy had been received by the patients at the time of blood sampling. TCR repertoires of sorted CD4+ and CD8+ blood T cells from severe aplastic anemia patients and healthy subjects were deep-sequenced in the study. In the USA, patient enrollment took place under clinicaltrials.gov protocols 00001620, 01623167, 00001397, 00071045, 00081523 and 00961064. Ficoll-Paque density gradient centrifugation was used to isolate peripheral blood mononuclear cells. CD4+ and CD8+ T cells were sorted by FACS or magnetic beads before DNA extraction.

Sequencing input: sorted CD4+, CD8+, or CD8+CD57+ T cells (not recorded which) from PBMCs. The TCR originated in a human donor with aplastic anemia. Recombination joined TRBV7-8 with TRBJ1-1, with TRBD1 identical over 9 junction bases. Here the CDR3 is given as CASSQTGTGMNTEAFF. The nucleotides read TGTGCCAGCAGCCAAACCGGGACAGGGATGAACACTGAAGCTTTCTTT.